This T cell receptor beta chain is from a study of blood T cell repertoires in COVID-19 (dated by TCRdb to between 2020 and 2021). As for the study more broadly: Samples covering the acute and convalescent phases of COVID-19 were provided by collaborators in the United States, Italy and Spain. The sample metadata nearly always contained a de-identified subject ID, COVID-19 status, age in years and sex. The prospective study material was composed of cDNA or gDNA derived from T cells, B-cell-depleted T cells, or PBMCs. Where HLA class I and class II types were available, the types were taken from metadata supplied by the sample provider, not from assay-based typing. Subjects who had been exposed to COVID-19, were actively infected with it, or had recovered from it provided the deeply sampled blood TCRbeta repertoires that made up the dataset. Samples came from the ongoing ImmuneRACE study (first 160 participants) plus 1,254 subjects from 6 global collaborators. The repertoires were released in a freely available public database meant as a resource for research on the immune response to SARS-CoV-2.

TCRbeta CDR3 regions were amplified from genomic DNA by means of the immunoSEQ Assay, a bias-controlled multiplex PCR. Per the original workflow: Within the assay, amplification of reference gene primers was used to estimate how many nucleated cells each sample contained. To quantify the absolute abundance of each unique TCRbeta CDR3 rearrangement, sequence reads were collapsed and filtered. For each sample, productive Simpson clonality was calculated as the square root of Simpson's diversity index across productive rearrangements. Imported from immuneACCESS, the table was reduced by TCRdb to in-frame sequences with V and J called. These copies leave out some clones; in studies compared against another copy, an unresolved V gene accounts for under half, and the cause of the remainder is not known. From that table come the V and J calls and clone size; the DNA was used to work out D and trimming. This sample gives some 14,000 clones in total; 80% to 90% of them show up just once. The top ten hold nearly 15% of the sample.

This clone is medium-sized (0.01 to 0.1%) in its sample. Its specific antigen is unknown. Base qualities are missing; no much larger clone stands one base away. Measured from the cysteine to the phenylalanine, the CDR3 is 12 residues long. The entry retains the CDR3 DNA only, 36 bases that are in frame from base 1. CDR1 and CDR2, per the germline V gene (reference sequence), are MNHEY and SMNVEV. The junction carries 16 bases between V and J, which are trimmed by 5 bases and 12 bases respectively. Whole blood was collected in K2EDTA tubes by collaborating institutions according to the institutions' own protocols. For TCRbeta analysis, collaborators shipped samples in one of three forms: frozen whole blood, isolated PBMCs, or DNA extracted from either of those sample types. What the research found in general, with its limitations: How much clinical and demographic metadata was included differed by source and by participant, and the metadata was provided uncurated.

The rearranged chain carries TRBV27 and TRBJ1-2; no D gene is confidently identified. Source material: peripheral blood. This TCR came from a man aged 50 to 60 with active COVID-19. The CDR3 region reads CASSPLGGWNTF. The bases read TGTGCCAGCAGTCCCCTGGGAGGTTGGAACACCTTC.